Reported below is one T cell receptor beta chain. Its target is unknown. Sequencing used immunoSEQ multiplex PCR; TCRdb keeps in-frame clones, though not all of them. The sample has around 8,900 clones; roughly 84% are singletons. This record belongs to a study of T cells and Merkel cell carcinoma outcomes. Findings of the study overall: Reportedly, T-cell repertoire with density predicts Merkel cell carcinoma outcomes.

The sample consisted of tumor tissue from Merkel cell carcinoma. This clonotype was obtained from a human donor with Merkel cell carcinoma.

CDR3 DNA: TGTGCTAGTGGCCGAGGGGACACCAGCCAAGAGACCCAGTACTTC. As protein: CASGRGDTSQETQYF. J is TRBJ2-5 and V is TRBV12-5; D might be TRBD1 (6 bases). The CDR3 length is 15 residues. The germline V gene has CDR1 LGHNT and CDR2 FRNRAP. Trimming stripped 6 bases from V and 1 base from J, with 15 bases between.